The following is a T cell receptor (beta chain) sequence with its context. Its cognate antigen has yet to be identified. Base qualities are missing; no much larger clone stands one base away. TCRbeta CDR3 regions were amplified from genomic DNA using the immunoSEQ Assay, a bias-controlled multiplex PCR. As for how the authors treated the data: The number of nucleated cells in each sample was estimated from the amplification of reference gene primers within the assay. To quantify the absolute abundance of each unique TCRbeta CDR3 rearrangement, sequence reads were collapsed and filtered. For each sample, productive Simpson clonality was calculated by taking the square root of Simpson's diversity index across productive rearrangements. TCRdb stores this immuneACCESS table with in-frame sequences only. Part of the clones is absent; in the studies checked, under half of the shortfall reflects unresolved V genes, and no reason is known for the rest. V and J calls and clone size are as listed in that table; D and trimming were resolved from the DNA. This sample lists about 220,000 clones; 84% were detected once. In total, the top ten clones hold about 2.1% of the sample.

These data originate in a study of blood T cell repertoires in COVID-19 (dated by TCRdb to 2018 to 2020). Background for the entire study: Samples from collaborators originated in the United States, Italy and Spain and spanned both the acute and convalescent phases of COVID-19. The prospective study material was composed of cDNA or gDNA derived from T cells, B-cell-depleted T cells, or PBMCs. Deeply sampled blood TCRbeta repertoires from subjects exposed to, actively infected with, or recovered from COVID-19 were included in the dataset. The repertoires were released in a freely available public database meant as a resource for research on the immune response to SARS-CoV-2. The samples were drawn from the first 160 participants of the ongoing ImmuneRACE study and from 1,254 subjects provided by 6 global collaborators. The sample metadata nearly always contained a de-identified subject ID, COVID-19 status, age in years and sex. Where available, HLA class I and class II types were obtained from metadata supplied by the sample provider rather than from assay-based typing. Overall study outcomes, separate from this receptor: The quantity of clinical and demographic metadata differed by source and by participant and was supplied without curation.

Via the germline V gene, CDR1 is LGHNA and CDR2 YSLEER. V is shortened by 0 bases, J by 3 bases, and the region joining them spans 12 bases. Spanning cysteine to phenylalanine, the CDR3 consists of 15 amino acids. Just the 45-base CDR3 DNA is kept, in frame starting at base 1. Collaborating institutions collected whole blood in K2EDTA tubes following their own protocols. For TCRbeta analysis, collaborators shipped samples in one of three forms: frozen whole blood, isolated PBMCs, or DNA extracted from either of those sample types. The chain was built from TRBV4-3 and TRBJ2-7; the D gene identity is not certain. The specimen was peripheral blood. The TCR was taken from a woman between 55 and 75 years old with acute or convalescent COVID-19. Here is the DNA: TGCGCCAGCAGCCAAGATCTTCGAGGAGTCTACGAGCAGTACTTC. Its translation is CASSQDLRGVYEQYF.